A few counts support the clone carrying this T cell receptor (beta chain). Participants were aged roughly 18 to 89 years, lived in 24 US areas, and enrolled virtually. Cohorts were based on clinical histories the participants reported. The record originates from a study of blood T cell repertoires in COVID-19. Whole-study context: Sample material is recorded as cDNA or gDNA derived from T cells, B-cell-depleted T cells, or PBMCs.

Study processing details: Reference gene primer amplification in the assay estimated nucleated cell counts. Libraries were prepared by immunoSEQ multiplex PCR; TCRdb keeps only in-frame clonotypes and omits some of them. The V and J calls and clone size are taken from that table; D and trimming were inferred from the DNA. Of about 270,000 clones in the sample, approximately 90% were seen once. CDR3 size: 14 residues. CDR1 is LNHDA, CDR2 SQIVND, per germline (reference sequence). J gave up 7 bases and V 4 bases, and 7 bases lay outside the gene matches. The gene calls are TRBV19 and TRBJ1-2, with 9 positions matching TRBD1. The TCR was taken from a woman aged 35 to 49 with acute COVID-19. Sequenced input: PBMCs or T cells enriched from blood (not recorded which). This CDR3 is CASSRGTGNTGYTF. Written as DNA, the CDR3 is TGTGCCAGTAGTAGGGGGACAGGGAATACTGGCTACACCTTC.